This T cell receptor (beta chain) was captured in a study of blood T cells in healthy people across ages. Whole-study results and caveats: The recorded TCR beta diversity per million T cells decreased in a roughly linear manner with age.

A second PCR, run for roughly 6 to 11 cycles, used a sample-barcoded 5' primer plus a J-beta primer mix. TCRdb used MiXCR to reprocess the 5' RACE reads, holding one entry per CDR3 protein. In the table there are fewer than 750,000 distinct CDR3 sequences, roughly 43% of which are singletons. In regard to this clonotype: The antigen remains undetermined.

Roughly 9.2 milliliters of peripheral blood were drawn from each donor into EDTA-treated tubes. Material for sequencing was blood. The clonotype was recovered from an elderly man in good health.

The CDR3 reads CASSLEGAGSGNTIYF. CDR3 nucleotides: TGTGCCAGCAGTTTGGAGGGGGCCGGCTCTGGAAACACCATATATTTT. The gene calls are TRBV28 and TRBJ1-3, with TRBD1 matching 7 bases. Germline values: CDR1 MDHEN, CDR2 SYDVKM. CDR3 length: 16 residues. V gave up 3 bases and J gave up 0 bases; unmatched junction bases: 5.